Sequencing of this T cell receptor beta chain was carried out in a study of blood T cell repertoires in COVID-19. Background on the study: Whether acute or convalescent, the COVID-19 samples came from the United States, Italy and Spain.

This clone has a single count. The V gene lost 5 bases and the J gene lost 4 bases, with 11 bases spanning the gap. This CDR3 region has 13 residues. The V gene's germline CDR1 is LNHDA and CDR2 SQIVND (reference sequence). The table came from immunoSEQ multiplex PCR; TCRdb's copy has only in-frame clones and leaves some out. The sample carries about 81,000 clones, under 90% recorded once. Sequencing was carried out using peripheral blood. The receptor's source is a human donor in a cohort sampled during active COVID-19. The V and J genes are TRBV19 and TRBJ1-1; D perhaps matches TRBD1 (6 bases). The CDR3 region has the DNA TGTGCCAGTAGTTCAACACAGGGCACTGAAGCTTTCTTT. It yields the protein CASSSTQGTEAFF.